A selection of T cell receptor beta chains follows, all from one sample in a study of blood T cell repertoires in COVID-19. Generated by immunoSEQ multiplex PCR, the TCRdb table keeps only in-frame clones and is missing some. The table has around 90,000 clones, 81% seen once. Sequenced: peripheral blood. All receptors come from a human donor in a cohort sampled during active COVID-19. CDR3s include the opening cysteine and the closing phenylalanine or tryptophan. A D gene is named only where the DNA matches it firmly. Size is stated for part of the rows, as once, few or many counts, or as a class when the clone is expanded.

v_call: TRBV28; clone_size: once; d_call: .; j_call: TRBJ2-2; cdr3_aa: CASSLLTGELFF; cdr3_nt: TGTGCCAGCAGTTTACTCACCGGGGAGCTGTTTTTT
v_call: TRBV5-4; clone_size: .; d_call: .; j_call: TRBJ2-7; cdr3_aa: CASSRPSGMELYEQYF; cdr3_nt: TGTGCCAGCAGCCGCCCCTCCGGGATGGAGCTCTACGAGCAGTACTTC
v_call: TRBV4-2; clone_size: few; d_call: TRBD1; j_call: TRBJ2-1; cdr3_aa: CASSQDPTGIRGVRGQFF; cdr3_nt: TGTGCCAGCAGCCAAGACCCGACAGGGATAAGAGGGGTTAGAGGGCAGTTCTTC
v_call: TRBV30; clone_size: .; d_call: TRBD1; j_call: TRBJ1-4; cdr3_aa: CAWSPVRGRGKLFF; cdr3_nt: TGTGCCTGGAGCCCGGTGAGGGGGCGGGGAAAACTGTTTTTT
v_call: TRBV4-2; clone_size: .; d_call: TRBD1; j_call: TRBJ1-1; cdr3_aa: CASSQGGQGVTEAFF; cdr3_nt: TGTGCCAGCAGCCAAGGGGGCCAGGGGGTCACTGAAGCTTTCTTT
v_call: TRBV7-9; clone_size: few; d_call: TRBD2; j_call: TRBJ2-3; cdr3_aa: CASSPRDYSTDTQYF; cdr3_nt: TGTGCCAGCAGCCCCCGGGACTATAGCACAGATACGCAGTATTTT
v_call: TRBV9; clone_size: .; d_call: TRBD2; j_call: TRBJ2-1; cdr3_aa: CASSPTAGGSYNEQFF; cdr3_nt: TGTGCCAGCAGCCCCACCGCGGGGGGCTCCTACAATGAGCAGTTCTTC
v_call: TRBV28; clone_size: .; d_call: .; j_call: TRBJ1-5; cdr3_aa: CASSPRRENRRSRNSNQPQHF; cdr3_nt: TGTGCCAGCAGTCCCAGGCGGGAGAACAGGAGGAGTAGGAATAGCAATCAGCCCCAGCATTTT
v_call: TRBV5-1; clone_size: .; d_call: TRBD1; j_call: TRBJ2-1; cdr3_aa: CASSLDRSYNEQFF; cdr3_nt: TGCGCCAGCAGCCTGGACAGGTCCTACAATGAGCAGTTCTTC
v_call: TRBV24-1; clone_size: .; d_call: .; j_call: TRBJ1-5; cdr3_aa: CATSDSNNQPQHF; cdr3_nt: TGTGCCACCAGTGATTCAAACAATCAGCCCCAGCATTTT
v_call: TRBV13; clone_size: .; d_call: .; j_call: TRBJ1-3; cdr3_aa: CASSFLRGGAVLSGNTIYF; cdr3_nt: TGTGCCAGCAGCTTCCTTCGGGGAGGGGCAGTTTTATCTGGAAACACCATATATTTT
v_call: TRBV28; clone_size: once; d_call: .; j_call: TRBJ1-1; cdr3_aa: CASRVGGGAQAFF; cdr3_nt: TGTGCCAGCCGAGTCGGGGGAGGGGCTCAAGCTTTCTTT
v_call: TRBV11-2; clone_size: .; d_call: TRBD1; j_call: TRBJ1-1; cdr3_aa: CASSSPGTGGRYTEAFF; cdr3_nt: TGTGCCAGCAGCTCGCCTGGGACAGGGGGCAGGTACACTGAAGCTTTCTTT
v_call: TRBV5-1; clone_size: .; d_call: TRBD1; j_call: TRBJ2-3; cdr3_aa: CASSLQGGQGGDTQYF; cdr3_nt: TGCGCCAGCAGCTTACAGGGGGGCCAGGGCGGAGATACGCAGTATTTT
v_call: TRBV6-6; clone_size: once; d_call: .; j_call: TRBJ2-7; cdr3_aa: CASSSTAYEQYF; cdr3_nt: TGTGCCAGCAGCAGCACAGCCTACGAGCAGTACTTC
v_call: TRBV11-3; clone_size: .; d_call: TRBD2; j_call: TRBJ2-2; cdr3_aa: CASSLDALAGAGNTGELFF; cdr3_nt: TGTGCCAGCAGCTTAGATGCCCTAGCGGGGGCCGGGAACACCGGGGAGCTGTTTTTT
v_call: TRBV28; clone_size: .; d_call: .; j_call: TRBJ2-3; cdr3_aa: CASSLHREGSDTQYF; cdr3_nt: TGTGCCAGCAGTTTACACAGGGAAGGTTCAGATACGCAGTATTTT
v_call: TRBV5-1; clone_size: .; d_call: .; j_call: TRBJ2-7; cdr3_aa: CASSLARSYEQYF; cdr3_nt: TGCGCCAGCAGCTTGGCACGGTCCTACGAGCAGTACTTC
v_call: TRBV10-1; clone_size: .; d_call: TRBD1; j_call: TRBJ2-1; cdr3_aa: CASNFRDRGRNEQFF; cdr3_nt: TGCGCCAGCAACTTCCGGGACAGGGGGCGGAATGAGCAGTTCTTC
v_call: TRBV10-1; clone_size: .; d_call: .; j_call: TRBJ2-1; cdr3_aa: CASSEGSNEQFF; cdr3_nt: TGCGCCAGCAGTGAGGGCTCCAATGAGCAGTTCTTC